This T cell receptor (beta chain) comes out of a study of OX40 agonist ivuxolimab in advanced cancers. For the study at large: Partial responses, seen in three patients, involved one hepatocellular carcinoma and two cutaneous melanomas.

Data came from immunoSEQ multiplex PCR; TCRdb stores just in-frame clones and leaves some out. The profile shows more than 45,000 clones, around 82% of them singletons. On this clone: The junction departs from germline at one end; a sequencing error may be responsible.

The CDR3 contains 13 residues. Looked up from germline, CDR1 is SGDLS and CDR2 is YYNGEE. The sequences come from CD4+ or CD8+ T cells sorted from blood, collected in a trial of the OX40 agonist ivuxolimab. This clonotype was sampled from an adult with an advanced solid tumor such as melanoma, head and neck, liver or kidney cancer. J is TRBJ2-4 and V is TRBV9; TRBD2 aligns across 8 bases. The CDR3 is CASSGGPRGGLDF. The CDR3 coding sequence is TGTGCCAGCAGCGGAGGCCCCCGGGGGGGTTTGGACTTC.